The 27 T cell receptor beta chains below were found in one sample sequenced in a study of Tregs in tolerant kidney transplant recipients. Profiling relied on immunoSEQ multiplex PCR, and the TCRdb table lists in-frame clones only, not all of them. The table has more than 60,000 clones, 80% to 90% seen once. The source was Tregs from blood, collected before the transplant. These receptors all come from a human donor who received a combined kidney and bone marrow transplant.

This clone was detected only a few times. The chain uses TRBV30 and TRBJ2-1; 12 nucleotides match TRBD2. The J segment lost 7 bases and the V segment lost 2 bases, leaving 9 bases of the junction unmatched. Looked up from germline, CDR1 is GTSNPN and CDR2 is SVGIG (reference sequence). The CDR3 consists of 16 residues. The CDR3 nucleotides read TGTGCCTGGAGTAGTGGAGGACTAGCGGGATATAATGAGCAGTTCTTC. It encodes CAWSSGGLAGYNEQFF.

Concerning this clone itself: Its ends do not fully match the called genes, so a read error is possible. The chain uses TRBV20-1 and TRBJ2-7; TRBD1 matches at 7 bases. Germline V gene data show CDR1 as DFQATT and CDR2 as SNEGSKA (reference sequence). This CDR3 region has 11 residues. CDR3 sequence reads: CSARDMTGTVF. CDR3 nucleotides: TGCAGTGCTAGAGATATGACAGGGACGGTCTTC.

The chain combines TRBV4-3 with TRBJ2-5; 11 nucleotides line up with TRBD2. There are 17 residues in the CDR3. Looked up from germline, CDR1 is LGHNA and CDR2 is YSLEER. Losses at the gene ends were 1 base for V and 6 bases for J; bases not matched to a gene: 10. The DNA of the CDR3 is TGCGCCAGCAGCCAAGGCCTAGCGGGGGGCCCTGGAAAGACCCAGTACTTC. Translating it yields CASSQGLAGGPGKTQYF.

The chain recombines TRBV4-3 with TRBJ2-1; 8 bases agree with TRBD2. This CDR3 has 16 amino acids. CDR1 LGHNA and CDR2 YSLEER come from the germline V gene. With 2 bases clipped from V and 6 bases from J, the junction kept 9 bases outside the gene matches. The chain's CDR3 is CASSQLQGLGSNEQFF. The CDR3 region has the DNA TGCGCCAGCAGCCAACTCCAGGGACTAGGGTCCAATGAGCAGTTCTTC.

The V gene is TRBV7-9, the J gene TRBJ1-1; D uncertain. This CDR3 contains 15 residues. V gave up 5 bases and J gave up 1 base, with 14 bases separating them. Germline CDR1 and CDR2: SEHNR and FQNEAQ (reference sequence). CDR3 residues: CASSPRPGGNTEAFF. DNA for the CDR3: TGTGCCAGCAGCCCACGACCGGGCGGGAACACTGAAGCTTTCTTT.

The J gene is TRBJ2-7, the V gene TRBV6-1; D not certain. The V end was cut by 4 bases, the J end by 1 base, with 14 bases between. Germline V gene lookup returns CDR1 MNHNS and CDR2 SASEGT. The CDR3 has 15 amino acids. CDR3 DNA sequence: TGTGCCAGCAGTGGTTTCGCCGTAGGATCCTACGAGCAGTACTTC. Encoded protein: CASSGFAVGSYEQYF.

V gene TRBV5-1 combines with J gene TRBJ1-4, with a possible D match to TRBD1 (5 bases). This CDR3 region has 15 residues. Trimming shortened V by 0 bases and J by 3 bases, and 9 bases separated the two germline ends. Germline V gives CDR1 SGHRS, CDR2 YFSETQ. CDR3 region: CASSLGRGPNEKLFF. In DNA, the CDR3 is TGCGCCAGCAGCTTGGGGAGGGGTCCTAATGAAAAACTGTTTTTT.

This chain connects TRBV21-1 to TRBJ2-6; the DNA was not used to check the table's D call, TRBD1. TRBV21-1 is shown as a pseudogene. CDR3 length: 20 residues. CDR3 protein: CASSKRTVGRGETGANVLTF. The CDR3 nucleotides are TGTGCCAGCAGCAAAAGGACAGTGGGCAGGGGGGAAACTGGGGCCAACGTCCTGACTTTC.

This chain links TRBV4-1 with TRBJ1-3; unclear D gene. This CDR3 spans 15 amino acids. From germline, CDR1 is MGHRA and CDR2 YSYEKL. Trimming removed 1 base from V and 0 bases from J, with 7 bases in between. The CDR3 protein is CASSQAGSSGNTIYF. The CDR3 DNA sequence: TGCGCCAGCAGCCAAGCTGGTTCCTCTGGAAACACCATATATTTT.

The chain links TRBV6-1 to TRBJ2-2; D not resolved. The CDR3 consists of 13 residues. The V gene lost 4 bases and the J gene lost 1 base, with 4 bases spanning the gap. Germline CDR1 reads MNHNS; CDR2 reads SASEGT. The CDR3 region is CASSARNTGELFF. CDR3 nucleotide sequence: TGTGCCAGCAGTGCGAGGAACACCGGGGAGCTGTTTTTT.

The chain links TRBV19 to TRBJ1-2, with TRBD1 identical over 9 bases. The germline gives CDR1 LNHDA, CDR2 SQIVND (reference sequence). The V segment lost 6 bases and the J segment 8 bases; nucleotides outside the gene matches: 4. This CDR3 spans 12 amino acids. This CDR3 reads CASRSTGGGYTF. The CDR3 region has the DNA TGTGCCAGTAGATCAACAGGGGGCGGCTACACCTTC.

The chain has TRBV6-5 and TRBJ2-1; the match to TRBD1 covers 7 bases. Per germline, CDR1 MNHEY and CDR2 SVGAGI. The length of the CDR3 is 15 residues. With 6 bases clipped from V and 4 bases from J, the junction kept 9 bases outside the gene matches. The CDR3 DNA reads TGTGCCAGCAGCTCGACAGGGATGGCGTACAATGAGCAGTTCTTC. It is translated as CASSSTGMAYNEQFF.

This clone was recorded only once. The CDR3 bases are TGTGCCAGCAACAAATTCTGGGACAGGGGGAACAATCAGCCCCAGCATTTT. It is translated as CASNKFWDRGNNQPQHF. This chain connects TRBV5-5 to TRBJ1-5; 11 positions match TRBD1. The V and J ends lost 6 bases and 3 bases, in that order; junction bases with no gene match: 11. This CDR3 comprises 17 residues. Germline CDR1 reads SGHKS; CDR2 reads YYEKEE (reference sequence).

The chain combines TRBV28 with TRBJ1-2; the match to TRBD1 covers 7 bases. Germline-derived CDR1 and CDR2 are MDHEN and SYDVKM. With 2 bases clipped from V and 4 bases from J, the junction kept 4 bases outside the gene matches. The CDR3 is made up of 14 amino acids. Written as DNA, the CDR3 is TGTGCCAGCAGTTTACCGGGACAGTTCTATGGCTACACCTTC. It codes for CASSLPGQFYGYTF.

The chain recombines TRBV7-8 with TRBJ2-7; perhaps D is TRBD1 or TRBD2 (5 bases each). The CDR3 runs to 14 residues. Germline CDR1 reads SGHVS; CDR2 reads FQNEAQ. Trimming took 7 bases from V and 0 from J, leaving 13 bases between them. The CDR3 is CASKRGTGSYEQYF. The CDR3 coding sequence is TGTGCCAGCAAAAGAGGGACGGGCTCCTACGAGCAGTACTTC.

With regard to this clone: The sample contains more than one DNA sequence encoding this CDR3. The genes are TRBV9 and TRBJ2-3, with D possibly matching TRBD2 (6 bases). V dropped 0 bases and J dropped 1 base, with 9 bases sitting between them. Looked up from germline, CDR1 is SGDLS and CDR2 is YYNGEE. This CDR3 contains 15 residues. CDR3 region: CASSVAGGGTDTQYF. The CDR3 region has the DNA TGTGCCAGCAGCGTAGCTGGCGGGGGCACAGATACGCAGTATTTT.

The rearrangement joins TRBV6-5 to TRBJ1-4; no clear D. CDR3 size: 16 residues. CDR1 is MNHEY and CDR2 is SVGAGI in the germline V gene. Trimming removed 0 bases at V and 7 bases at J, with 15 bases between. CDR3 in DNA: TGTGCCAGCAGTTACTCCCCCCGGGGAGGCATTGAAAAACTGTTTTTT. It codes for CASSYSPRGGIEKLFF.

The chain is built from TRBV19 and TRBJ2-7, with 9 positions matching TRBD1. Germline assignment: CDR1 LNHDA and CDR2 SQIVND (reference sequence). The CDR3 sequence is 16 residues long. V was pared by 5 bases and J by 3 bases, with 11 bases of the junction left unmatched. CDR3 in DNA: TGTGCCAGTAGTTTACGGCCAGGGACAGGGATCTACGAGCAGTACTTC. It yields the protein CASSLRPGTGIYEQYF.

V usage is TRBV7-9 and J usage is TRBJ2-5; D perhaps matches TRBD2 (7 bases). The better agreement between TRBJ2-7 and the DNA end casts doubt on the J call. The CDR3 has 15 residues. Germline V gene sequence: CDR1 SEHNR, CDR2 FQNEAQ (reference sequence). The CDR3 sequence: CASSFRGASSYEQYF. The CDR3 region has the DNA TGTGCCAGCAGCTTTCGGGGGGCTAGCTCCTACGAGCAGTACTTC.

This sequence joins TRBV6-1 and TRBJ1-2; TRBD1 might be the D (6 bases). The V gene lost 6 bases and the J gene lost 4 bases, with 15 bases spanning the gap. The germline V gene encodes CDR1 MNHNS and CDR2 SASEGT. This CDR3 is built from 14 residues. The CDR3 DNA sequence: TGTGCCAGCAGACCTTGGGGGGCCGCCTATGGCTACACCTTC. This translates into CASRPWGAAYGYTF.

This chain connects TRBV11-2 to TRBJ2-3, with 7 bases that match TRBD2. Germline V gene lookup returns CDR1 SGHAT and CDR2 FQNNGV. This CDR3 spans 16 amino acids. With 0 bases clipped from V and 3 bases from J, the junction kept 6 bases outside the gene matches. The CDR3 protein is CASSLDQAGTTDTQYF. The DNA for the CDR3 is TGTGCCAGCAGCTTAGATCAAGCGGGAACTACAGATACGCAGTATTTT.

The J gene is TRBJ1-2, the V gene TRBV28, with TRBD1 matching over 11 bases. In germline, CDR1 is MDHEN, CDR2 SYDVKM. J gave up 8 bases and V 11 bases, and 10 bases lay outside the gene matches. CDR3 length equals 13 residues. CDR3 coding DNA: TGTGCCGGCTCCGGGACAGGGGGAGGCGGCTACACCTTC. Protein: CAGSGTGGGGYTF.

The rearrangement uses TRBV6-5 and TRBJ1-1; D not certain. The V gene lost 6 bases and the J gene lost 1 base, with 9 bases spanning the gap. This CDR3 spans 13 amino acids. Germline lookup yields CDR1 MNHEY and CDR2 SVGAGI. The CDR3 is CASSRTQNTEAFF. The CDR3 DNA sequence: TGTGCCAGCAGCCGGACTCAGAACACTGAAGCTTTCTTT.

V usage is TRBV25-1 and J usage is TRBJ1-2, with D possibly matching TRBD1 (6 bases). Trimming stripped 8 bases from V and 8 bases from J, with 15 bases between. The germline V gene encodes CDR1 MGHDK and CDR2 SYGVNS. The CDR3 consists of 12 residues. This chain's CDR3 is CASSFTGNGYTF. Here the CDR3 DNA reads TGTGCCAGCTCGTTTACAGGGAACGGCTACACCTTC.

This chain uses TRBV19 with TRBJ1-1; D is ambiguous. V was shortened by 4 bases and J by 10 bases, with 22 bases between the two germline ends. Germline CDR1 and CDR2: LNHDA and SQIVND (reference sequence). The CDR3 extends over 15 amino acids. CDR3 nucleotide sequence: TGTGCCAGTAGTACCCCAAATGAGGGTACGGTGGGAGCTTTCTTT. Protein product: CASSTPNEGTVGAFF.

CDR3 protein: CSAMGHGGYTF. For the CDR3, the DNA is TGCAGTGCTATGGGACACGGTGGCTACACCTTC. The J gene is TRBJ1-2, the V gene TRBV20-1, with a possible D match to TRBD1 (6 bases). Per germline, CDR1 DFQATT and CDR2 SNEGSKA (reference sequence). Between the trimmed V and J ends, which lost 4 bases and 7 bases, there was a span of 10 bases. The CDR3 consists of 11 residues.

The CDR3: CASSLGPGNTIYF. CDR3 nucleotide sequence: TGTGCCAGCAGCTTGGGTCCTGGAAACACCATATATTTT. The chain employs TRBV7-9 and TRBJ1-3; D is uncertain. The V and J ends lost 3 bases and 2 bases respectively, with 5 bases between them. The germline gives CDR1 SEHNR, CDR2 FQNEAQ (reference sequence). The CDR3 consists of 13 residues.